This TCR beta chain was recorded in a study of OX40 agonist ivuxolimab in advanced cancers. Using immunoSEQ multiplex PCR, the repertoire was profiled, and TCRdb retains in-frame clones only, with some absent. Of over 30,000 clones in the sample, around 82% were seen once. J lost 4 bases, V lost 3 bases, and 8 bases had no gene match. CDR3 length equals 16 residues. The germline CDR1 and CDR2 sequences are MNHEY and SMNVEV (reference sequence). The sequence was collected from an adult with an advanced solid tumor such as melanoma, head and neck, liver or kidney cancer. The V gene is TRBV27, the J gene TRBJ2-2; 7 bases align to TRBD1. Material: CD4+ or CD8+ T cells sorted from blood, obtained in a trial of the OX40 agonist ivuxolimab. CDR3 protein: CASSFYQGVGTGELFF. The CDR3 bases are TGTGCCAGCAGTTTTTACCAGGGGGTGGGCACCGGGGAGCTGTTTTTT.